This T cell receptor beta chain was profiled in a study of cytomegalovirus exposure and HLA in healthy donors. General study points: Later analysis suggested links between common viral pathogens and several top significant clusters.

With respect to this clone: Its target is not known.

The PCR ran on 60 Vbeta and 13 Jbeta primers. Assay: immunoSEQ multiplex PCR; the TCRdb copy retains only in-frame clones and omits some. Of 130,000 or so clones listed, about 80% are singletons. This CDR3 has 15 amino acids. The junction had 9 bases not matched to a gene; V was cut back by 6 bases and J by 3 bases. From germline, CDR1 is MNHNY and CDR2 SVGAGI (reference sequence). The chain carries TRBV6-6 and TRBJ2-7; 9 positions match TRBD1. The sample was PBMCs. This TCR came from a man aged 25-45 years in good health and CMV-seronegative. The CDR3 here is CASRTRDRVGYEQYF. In nucleotides, the CDR3 is TGTGCCAGCAGAACCCGGGACAGGGTCGGCTACGAGCAGTACTTC.